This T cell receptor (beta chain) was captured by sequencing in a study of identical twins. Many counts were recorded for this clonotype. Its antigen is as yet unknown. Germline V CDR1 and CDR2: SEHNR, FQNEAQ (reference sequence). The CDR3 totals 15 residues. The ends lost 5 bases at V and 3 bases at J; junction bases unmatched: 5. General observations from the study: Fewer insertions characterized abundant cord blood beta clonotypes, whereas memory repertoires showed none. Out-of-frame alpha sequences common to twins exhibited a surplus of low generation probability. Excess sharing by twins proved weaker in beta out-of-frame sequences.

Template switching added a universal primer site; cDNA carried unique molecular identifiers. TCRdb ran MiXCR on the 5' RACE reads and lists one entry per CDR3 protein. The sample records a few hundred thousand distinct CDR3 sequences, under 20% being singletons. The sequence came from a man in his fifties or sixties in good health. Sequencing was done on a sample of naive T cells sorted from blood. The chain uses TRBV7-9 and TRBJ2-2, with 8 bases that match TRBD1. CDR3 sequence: CASSRDRGYTGELFF. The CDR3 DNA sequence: TGTGCCAGCAGCCGTGACAGGGGATACACCGGGGAGCTGTTTTTT.